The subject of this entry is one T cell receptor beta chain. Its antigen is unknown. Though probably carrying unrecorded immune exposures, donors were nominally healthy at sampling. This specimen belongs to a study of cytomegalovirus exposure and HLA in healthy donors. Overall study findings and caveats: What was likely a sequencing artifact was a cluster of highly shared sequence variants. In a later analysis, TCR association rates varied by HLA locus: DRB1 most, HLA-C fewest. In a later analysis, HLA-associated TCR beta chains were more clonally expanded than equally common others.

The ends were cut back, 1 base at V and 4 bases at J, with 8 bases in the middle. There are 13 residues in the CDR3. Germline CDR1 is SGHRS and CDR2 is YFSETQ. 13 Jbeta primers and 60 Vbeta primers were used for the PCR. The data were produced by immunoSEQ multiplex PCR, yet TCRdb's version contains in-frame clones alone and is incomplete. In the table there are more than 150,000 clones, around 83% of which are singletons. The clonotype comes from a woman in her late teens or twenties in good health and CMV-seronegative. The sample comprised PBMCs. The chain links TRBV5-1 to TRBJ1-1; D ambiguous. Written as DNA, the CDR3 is TGCGCCAGCAGCTTGCCCGAGGGCACTGAAGCTTTCTTT. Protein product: CASSLPEGTEAFF.